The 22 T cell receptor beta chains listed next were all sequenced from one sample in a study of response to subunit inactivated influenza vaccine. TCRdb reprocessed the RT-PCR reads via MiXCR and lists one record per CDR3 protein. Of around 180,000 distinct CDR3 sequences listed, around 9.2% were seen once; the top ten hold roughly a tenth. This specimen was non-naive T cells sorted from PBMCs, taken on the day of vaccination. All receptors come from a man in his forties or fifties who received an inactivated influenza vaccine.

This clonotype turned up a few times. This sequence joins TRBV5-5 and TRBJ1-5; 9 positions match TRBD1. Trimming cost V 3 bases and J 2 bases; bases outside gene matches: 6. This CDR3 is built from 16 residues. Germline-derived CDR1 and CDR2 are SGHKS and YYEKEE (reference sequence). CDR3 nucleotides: TGTGCCAGCAGCTCCGACAGGGGGAGAGGCAATCAGCCCCAGCATTTT. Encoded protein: CASSSDRGRGNQPQHF.

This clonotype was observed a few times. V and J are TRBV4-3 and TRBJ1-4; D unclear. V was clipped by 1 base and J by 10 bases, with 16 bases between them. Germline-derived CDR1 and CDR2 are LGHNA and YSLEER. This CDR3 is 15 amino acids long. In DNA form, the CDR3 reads TGCGCCAGCAGCCAAGGGCGGACGGGCTCGGGAAAACTGTTTTTT. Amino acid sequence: CASSQGRTGSGKLFF.

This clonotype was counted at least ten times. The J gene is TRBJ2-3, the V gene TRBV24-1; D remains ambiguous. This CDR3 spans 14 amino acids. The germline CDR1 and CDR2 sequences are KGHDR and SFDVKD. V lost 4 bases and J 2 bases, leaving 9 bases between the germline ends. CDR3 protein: CATSDDGFTDTQYF. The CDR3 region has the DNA TGTGCCACCAGTGACGACGGATTCACAGATACGCAGTATTTT.

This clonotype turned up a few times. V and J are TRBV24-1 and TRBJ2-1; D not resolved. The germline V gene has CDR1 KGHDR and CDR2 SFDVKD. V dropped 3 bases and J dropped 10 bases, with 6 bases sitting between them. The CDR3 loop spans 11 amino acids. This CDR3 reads CATSDPREQFF. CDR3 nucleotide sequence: TGTGCCACCAGTGATCCCAGAGAGCAGTTCTTC.

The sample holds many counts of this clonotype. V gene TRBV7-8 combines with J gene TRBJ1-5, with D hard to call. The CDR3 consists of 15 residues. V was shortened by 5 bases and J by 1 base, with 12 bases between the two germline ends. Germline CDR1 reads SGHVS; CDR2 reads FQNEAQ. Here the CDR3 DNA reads TGTGCCAGCAGCAGTAGTCACGGGAGCAATCAGCCCCAGCATTTT. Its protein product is CASSSSHGSNQPQHF.

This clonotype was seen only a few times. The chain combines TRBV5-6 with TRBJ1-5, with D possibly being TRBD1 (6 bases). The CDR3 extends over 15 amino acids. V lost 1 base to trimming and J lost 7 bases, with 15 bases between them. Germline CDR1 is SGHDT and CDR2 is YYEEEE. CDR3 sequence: CASSLKQGRDQPQHF. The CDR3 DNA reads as TGTGCCAGCAGCTTGAAGCAGGGGCGGGACCAGCCCCAGCATTTT. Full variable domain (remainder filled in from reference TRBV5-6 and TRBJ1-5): DAGVTQSPTHLIKTRGQQVTLRCSPKSGHDTVSWYQQALGQGPQFIFQYYEEEERQRGNFPDRFSGHQFPNYSSELNVNALLLGDSALYLCASSLKQGRDQPQHFGDGTRLSIL.

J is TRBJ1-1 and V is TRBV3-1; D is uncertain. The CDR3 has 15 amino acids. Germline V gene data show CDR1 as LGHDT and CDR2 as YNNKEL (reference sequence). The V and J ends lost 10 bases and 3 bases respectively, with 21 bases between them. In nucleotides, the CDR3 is TGTGCCACCTGCCTCCAAGCCAGCCTATACACTGAAGCTTTCTTT. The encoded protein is CATCLQASLYTEAFF.

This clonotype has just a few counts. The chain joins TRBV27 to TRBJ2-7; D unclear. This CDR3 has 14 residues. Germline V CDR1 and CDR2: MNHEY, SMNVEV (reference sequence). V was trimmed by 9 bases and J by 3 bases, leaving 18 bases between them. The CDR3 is CARGRAARIYEQYF. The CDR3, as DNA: TGTGCCAGAGGACGTGCAGCCCGAATCTACGAGCAGTACTTC.

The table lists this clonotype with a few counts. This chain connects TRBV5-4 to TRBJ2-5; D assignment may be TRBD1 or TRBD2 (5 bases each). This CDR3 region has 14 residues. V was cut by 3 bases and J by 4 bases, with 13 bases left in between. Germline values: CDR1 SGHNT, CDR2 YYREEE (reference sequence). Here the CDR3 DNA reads TGTGCCAGCAGCTCCGGGACCAACCTAGAGACCCAGTACTTC. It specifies CASSSGTNLETQYF.

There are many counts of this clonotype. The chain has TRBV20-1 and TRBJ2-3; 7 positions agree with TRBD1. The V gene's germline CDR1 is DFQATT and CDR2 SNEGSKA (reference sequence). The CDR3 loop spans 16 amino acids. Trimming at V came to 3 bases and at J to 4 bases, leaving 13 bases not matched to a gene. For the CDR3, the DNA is TGCAGTGCTAGTTCCCAATGGGGGACAGCCTCAGATACGCAGTATTTT. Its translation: CSASSQWGTASDTQYF.

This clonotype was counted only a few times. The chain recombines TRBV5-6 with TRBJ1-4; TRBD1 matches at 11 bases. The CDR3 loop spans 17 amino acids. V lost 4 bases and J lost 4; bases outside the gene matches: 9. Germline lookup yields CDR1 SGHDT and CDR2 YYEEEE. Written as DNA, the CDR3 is TGTGCCAGCAGCCCAGGACAGGGGGCGTGGGGTAATGAAAAACTGTTTTTT. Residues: CASSPGQGAWGNEKLFF.

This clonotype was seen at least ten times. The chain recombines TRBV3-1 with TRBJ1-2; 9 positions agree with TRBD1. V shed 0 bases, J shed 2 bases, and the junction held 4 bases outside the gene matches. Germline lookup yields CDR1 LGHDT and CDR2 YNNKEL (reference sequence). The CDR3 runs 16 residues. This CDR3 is CASSQETTGGNYGYTF. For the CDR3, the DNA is TGTGCCAGCAGCCAAGAGACGACAGGGGGGAACTATGGCTACACCTTC.

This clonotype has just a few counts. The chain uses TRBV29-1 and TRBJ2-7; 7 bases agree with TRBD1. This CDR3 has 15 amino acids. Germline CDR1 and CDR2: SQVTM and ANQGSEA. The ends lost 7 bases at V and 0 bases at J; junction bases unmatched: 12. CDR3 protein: CSARGRDSNSYEQYF. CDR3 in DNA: TGCAGCGCCCGCGGAAGGGACAGCAACTCCTACGAGCAGTACTTC.

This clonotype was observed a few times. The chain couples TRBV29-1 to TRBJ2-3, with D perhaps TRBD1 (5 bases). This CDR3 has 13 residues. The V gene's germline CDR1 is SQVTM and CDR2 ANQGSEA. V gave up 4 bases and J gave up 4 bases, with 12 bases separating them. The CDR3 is CSVVGAGSDTQYF. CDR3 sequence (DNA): TGCAGCGTTGTTGGGGCAGGTTCAGATACGCAGTATTTT.

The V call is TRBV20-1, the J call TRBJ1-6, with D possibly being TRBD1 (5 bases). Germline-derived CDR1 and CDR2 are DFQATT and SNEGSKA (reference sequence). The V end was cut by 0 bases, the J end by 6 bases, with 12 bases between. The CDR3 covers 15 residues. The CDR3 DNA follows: TGCAGTGCTAGAGAACCGGGACGGGTTAATTCACCCCTCCACTTT. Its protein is CSAREPGRVNSPLHF.

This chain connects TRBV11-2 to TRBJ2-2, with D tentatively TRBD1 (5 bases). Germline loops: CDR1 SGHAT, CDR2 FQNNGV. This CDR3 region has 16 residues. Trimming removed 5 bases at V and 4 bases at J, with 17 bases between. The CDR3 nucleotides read TGTGCCAGCAGCCCTTTTCTTAGGGGAACCACCGGGGAGCTGTTTTTT. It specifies CASSPFLRGTTGELFF.

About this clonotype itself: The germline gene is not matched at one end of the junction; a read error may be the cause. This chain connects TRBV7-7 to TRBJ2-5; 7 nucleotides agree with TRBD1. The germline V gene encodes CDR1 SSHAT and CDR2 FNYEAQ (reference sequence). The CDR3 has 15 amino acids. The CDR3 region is CASSSNRGAQETQYF. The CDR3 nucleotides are TGTGCTAGCAGCTCGAACAGGGGCGCACAAGAGACCCAGTACTTC.

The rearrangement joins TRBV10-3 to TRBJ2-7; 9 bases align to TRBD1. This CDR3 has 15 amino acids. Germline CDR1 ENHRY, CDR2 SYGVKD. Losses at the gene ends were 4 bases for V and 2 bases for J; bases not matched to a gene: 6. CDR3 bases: TGTGCCATCAGTGCTGACAGGGGGAATCCCTACGAGCAGTACTTC. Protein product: CAISADRGNPYEQYF.

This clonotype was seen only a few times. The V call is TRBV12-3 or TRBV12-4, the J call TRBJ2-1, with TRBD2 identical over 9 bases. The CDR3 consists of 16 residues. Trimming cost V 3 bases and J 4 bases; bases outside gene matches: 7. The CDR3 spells CASSFKAGGPYNEQFF. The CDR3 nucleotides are TGTGCCAGCAGTTTTAAAGCGGGGGGCCCTTACAATGAGCAGTTCTTC.

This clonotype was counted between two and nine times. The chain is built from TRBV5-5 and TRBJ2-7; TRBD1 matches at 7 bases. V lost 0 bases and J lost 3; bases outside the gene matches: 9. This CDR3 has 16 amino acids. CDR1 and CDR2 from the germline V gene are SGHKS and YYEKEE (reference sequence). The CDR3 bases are TGTGCCAGCAGCTTGGCCTCCGGGACAGTCCTCTACGAGCAGTACTTC. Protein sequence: CASSLASGTVLYEQYF.

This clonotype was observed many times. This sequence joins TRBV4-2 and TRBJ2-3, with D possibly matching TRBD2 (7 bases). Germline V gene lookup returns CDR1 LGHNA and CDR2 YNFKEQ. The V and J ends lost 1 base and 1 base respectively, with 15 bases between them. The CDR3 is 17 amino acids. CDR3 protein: CASSQGDGGPGTDTQYF. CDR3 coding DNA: TGTGCCAGCAGCCAAGGAGACGGGGGGCCTGGCACAGATACGCAGTATTTT.

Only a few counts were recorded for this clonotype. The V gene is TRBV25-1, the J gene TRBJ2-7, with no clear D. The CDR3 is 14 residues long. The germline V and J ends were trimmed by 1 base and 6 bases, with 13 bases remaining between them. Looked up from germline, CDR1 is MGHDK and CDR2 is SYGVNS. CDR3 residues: CASSESIPPSEQYF. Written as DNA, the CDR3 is TGTGCCAGCAGTGAATCCATTCCCCCTTCCGAGCAGTACTTC.